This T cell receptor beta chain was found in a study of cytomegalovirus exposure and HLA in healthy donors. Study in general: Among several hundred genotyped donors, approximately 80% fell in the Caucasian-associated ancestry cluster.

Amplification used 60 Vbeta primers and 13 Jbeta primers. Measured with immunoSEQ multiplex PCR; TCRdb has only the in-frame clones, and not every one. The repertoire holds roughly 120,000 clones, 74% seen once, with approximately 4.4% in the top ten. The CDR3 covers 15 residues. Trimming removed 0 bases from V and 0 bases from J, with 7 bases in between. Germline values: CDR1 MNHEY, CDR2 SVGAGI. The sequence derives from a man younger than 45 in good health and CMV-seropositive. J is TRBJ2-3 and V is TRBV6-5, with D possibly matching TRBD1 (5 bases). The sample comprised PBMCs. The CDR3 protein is CASSYSHRSTDTQYF. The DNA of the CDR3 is TGTGCCAGCAGTTACTCCCACAGGAGCACAGATACGCAGTATTTT.